These T cell receptor beta chains were read from a single sample in a study of T-cell reconstitution after alpha-beta-depleted transplantation in children. TCRdb re-called the PCR reads through MiXCR, storing one row per CDR3 protein. This table has just over 950,000 distinct CDR3 sequences, about 29% appearing once. Sequencing used PBMCs, mostly from graft donor cells, obtained 360 days after TCRalphabeta/CD19-depleted stem cell transplant. The receptors were sampled from a boy younger than two who had a stem cell transplant for SCID, so the T cells may come from the graft donor. CDR3s include the opening cysteine and the closing phenylalanine or tryptophan. Fields, in order: D gene, clone size, J gene, V gene, CDR3 protein, CDR3 DNA. A D gene is named only where the DNA matches it firmly. Only some rows state a clone size, as once, few, many or a class for expanded clones.

>NA|few|TRBJ2-1|TRBV7-2
CASSFRVGLYNEQFF
TGTGCCAGCAGCTTCAGGGTTGGCCTATACAATGAGCAGTTCTTC
>NA|many|TRBJ1-2|TRBV5-5
CASSLVVWVRYGYTF
TGTGCCAGCAGCTTGGTAGTGTGGGTACGGTATGGCTACACCTTC
>TRBD1|NA|TRBJ2-7|TRBV20-1
CSGPGQGAYEQYF
TGCAGTGGCCCGGGACAGGGGGCCTACGAGCAGTACTTC
>TRBD1|NA|TRBJ2-7|TRBV7-9
CASSLEGTGARGPYF
TGTGCCAGCAGCTTAGAAGGGACAGGGGCCCGAGGTCCGTACTTC
>NA|NA|TRBJ2-4|TRBV5-1
CASSSGTSSAAKNIQYF
TGCGCCAGCAGCTCGGGGACCTCCTCCGCAGCCAAAAACATTCAGTACTTC
>TRBD1|NA|TRBJ2-1|TRBV5-1
CASSLRDRGGYNEQFF
TGCGCCAGCAGCTTGAGGGACAGGGGGGGGTACAATGAGCAGTTCTTC
>TRBD2|NA|TRBJ2-1|TRBV7-2
CASSLVPGRVTFF
TGTGCCAGCAGCTTAGTACCGGGGAGGGTGACGTTCTTC
>NA|NA|TRBJ2-7|TRBV30
CAWRVAVKYEQYF
TGTGCCTGGAGAGTCGCCGTAAAATACGAGCAGTACTTC
>NA|few|TRBJ1-1|TRBV12-3/TRBV12-4
CASSSMTNTEAFF
TGTGCCAGCAGTTCTATGACGAACACTGAAGCTTTCTTT
>NA|few|TRBJ1-1|TRBV20-1
CSAREDGRRNTEAFF
TGCAGTGCTAGAGAAGATGGACGGAGGAACACTGAAGCTTTCTTT
>NA|few|TRBJ1-4|TRBV29-1
CSVGGGTNEKLFF
TGCAGCGTTGGAGGGGGGACCAATGAAAAACTGTTTTTT
>NA|NA|TRBJ2-7|TRBV20-1
CSAKRGMREQYF
TGCAGTGCCAAACGGGGGATGAGAGAGCAGTACTTC
>NA|NA|TRBJ2-1|TRBV5-1
CASSFVQGHREGQFF
TGCGCCAGCAGCTTTGTCCAGGGTCACCGGGAAGGGCAGTTCTTC
>NA|NA|TRBJ2-5|TRBV5-1
CASTNHDGAETQYF
TGCGCCAGCACCAACCACGACGGGGCAGAGACCCAGTACTTC
>TRBD1|few|TRBJ2-1|TRBV12-3/TRBV12-4
CASRLNRGRGDNEQFF
TGTGCCAGCAGACTCAACAGGGGGCGAGGGGACAATGAGCAGTTCTTC
>NA|once|TRBJ1-1|TRBV2
CATEPEGGFGNTEAFF
TGTGCCACCGAACCTGAGGGGGGTTTCGGGAACACTGAAGCTTTCTTT
>NA|NA|TRBJ2-3|TRBV5-1
CASSLLPRGGTDTQYF
TGCGCCAGCAGCTTGCTCCCACGCGGGGGCACAGATACGCAGTATTTT
>NA|NA|TRBJ2-5|TRBV12-3/TRBV12-4
CASSPRSPRETQYF
TGTGCCAGCAGCCCCCGGTCACCGCGAGAGACCCAGTACTTC
>NA|NA|TRBJ2-3|TRBV15
CATSNRAGAPSTDTQYF
TGTGCCACCAGCAACCGTGCGGGGGCCCCTAGCACAGATACGCAGTATTTT
>NA|NA|TRBJ2-7|TRBV6-2/TRBV6-3
CASRGPRSSYEQYF
TGTGCCAGCCGGGGACCGAGGAGCTCCTACGAGCAGTACTTC
>NA|NA|TRBJ1-1|TRBV30
CAWTPRSGAMAEAFF
TGTGCCTGGACTCCCCGGTCAGGGGCGATGGCTGAAGCTTTCTTT
>TRBD2|few|TRBJ2-5|TRBV11-2
CASAGGRAGAQYF
TGTGCCAGCGCGGGAGGCCGGGCGGGGGCCCAGTACTTC
>NA|NA|TRBJ1-1|TRBV7-6
CASSMRTGLNTEAFF
TGTGCCAGCAGCATGAGGACGGGACTGAACACTGAAGCTTTCTTT
>TRBD2|NA|TRBJ2-2|TRBV24-1
CATSDLPGGAGTGELFF
TGTGCCACCAGTGATTTGCCGGGGGGAGCCGGAACCGGGGAGCTGTTTTTT
>TRBD1|few|TRBJ1-1|TRBV18
CASSQDRGPTEAFF
TGTGCCAGCTCACAGGACAGGGGACCTACTGAAGCTTTCTTT
>NA|NA|TRBJ2-7|TRBV7-8
CASSLPGWSSYEQYF
TGTGCCAGCAGCCTCCCCGGATGGAGCTCCTACGAGCAGTACTTC
>TRBD2|once|TRBJ2-3|TRBV3-1
CASSQGGRTQYF
TGTGCCAGCAGCCAGGGGGGGAGGACGCAGTATTTT
>NA|NA|TRBJ2-3|TRBV12-3/TRBV12-4
CASAPGVPTDTQYF
TGTGCCAGCGCCCCTGGGGTCCCAACAGATACGCAGTATTTT
>NA|few|TRBJ1-2|TRBV20-1
CSARDKWEHGYTF
TGCAGTGCTAGGGATAAATGGGAACATGGCTACACCTTC